These T cell receptor beta chains were read from a single sample in a study of cytomegalovirus exposure and HLA in healthy donors. The repertoire was sequenced with immunoSEQ multiplex PCR; TCRdb's copy has only in-frame clones and lacks some. The sample gives about 47,000 clones, around three quarters of which show up once; approximately 6% is in the top ten. Source material: PBMCs. The receptors originated from a man in his thirties or forties in good health and CMV-seronegative. The conserved cysteine and the conserved F or W are not part of the CDR3 here. Each record gives: V gene, clone size, J gene, CDR3 protein. Not every row has a clone size; where given, it reads once, few, many or a size class.

TRBV5-6	few	TRBJ1-1	ASSTGQGLTEAF
TRBV5-4	-	TRBJ2-7	ASSFLSGSSYEQY
TRBV11-2	-	TRBJ2-7	ASSSGLGARTG
TRBV27	-	TRBJ1-1	ASRWNRESTEAF
TRBV27	-	TRBJ1-1	ASSLLTVPKDTEAF
TRBV2	-	TRBJ2-7	ASSEPSVSSYEQY
TRBV5-1	once	TRBJ2-7	ASSLGGASYEQY
TRBV13	-	TRBJ2-6	ASSLAGLAGVTGANVLT
TRBV9	once	TRBJ2-4	ASSETRSGNIQY
TRBV7-2	-	TRBJ1-1	ASSLAWGGIGTEAF
TRBV7-9	-	TRBJ1-2	ASSLGNRGNYGYT
TRBV18	few	TRBJ1-2	ASSPRGASNYGYT
TRBV5-1	few	TRBJ1-5	ASSPGTGDLQPQH
TRBV6-8	-	TRBJ2-7	ATPTSGLYEQY
TRBV19	once	TRBJ2-3	ASSVTSVSTDTQY
TRBV5-6	few	TRBJ2-6	ASSLVSLANVLT
TRBV6-5	-	TRBJ2-7	ASSYWGKTYEQY
TRBV27	few	TRBJ1-1	ASSEGTEAF
TRBV19	-	TRBJ1-2	ASSIDRGGYT
TRBV29-1	-	TRBJ1-1	SAEGQGAGNTEAF